Presented here are 20 T cell receptor beta chains from one specimen sequenced in a study of PD-1 blockade in classical Hodgkin lymphoma (dated by TCRdb to 2018 to 2020). Explained via the paper, the time point label denotes: cycle 1 day 1 (C1D1), immediately before nivolumab initiation. All trial patients had relapsed after autologous stem cell transplantation, with cohorts A, B and C differing in prior brentuximab vedotin exposure. Libraries were built with the immunoSEQ multiplex PCR assay. This immuneACCESS table, as held by TCRdb, lists in-frame sequences with V and J called but not all clones. Of the missing ones, under half trace to an unresolved V gene in checked studies; the others have no known cause. The sample contains about 62,000 clones, about 87% of them found a single time. The leading ten clones occupy about 12% of the sample. The input for sequencing was peripheral blood mononuclear cells (PBMCs), taken at baseline. The receptors originated from a human donor with classical Hodgkin lymphoma.

The rearrangement joins TRBV9 to TRBJ2-3, with a possible D match to TRBD2 (6 bases). V lost 7 bases and J lost 6, with 9 bases in between. Germline lookup yields CDR1 SGDLS and CDR2 YYNGEE. This CDR3 region has 11 residues. Here the CDR3 reads CASLGGDTQYF. The CDR3, as DNA: TGTGCCAGCCTCGGAGGGGATACGCAGTATTTT. The full variable domain, rest sourced from reference TRBV9 and TRBJ2-3, is DSGVTQTPKHLITATGQRVTLRCSPRSGDLSVYWYQQSLDQGLQFLIQYYNGEERAKGNILERFSAQQFPDLHSELNLSSLELGDSALYFCASLGGDTQYFGPGTRLTVL.

DNA for the CDR3: TGTGCCAGCAGTCCGACGGTGAGCTATGGCTACACCTTC. Protein: CASSPTVSYGYTF. V usage is TRBV6-5 and J usage is TRBJ1-2; D is undetermined. Germline CDR1 reads MNHEY; CDR2 reads SVGAGI. The ends were cut back, 5 bases at V and 4 bases at J, with 11 bases in the middle. CDR3 size: 13 residues.

The chain is built from TRBV6-5 and TRBJ2-5; D possibly uses TRBD1 or TRBD2 (6 bases each). Germline-derived CDR1 and CDR2 are MNHEY and SVGAGI. The CDR3 is 15 residues long. The germline V and J ends were trimmed by 6 bases and 5 bases, with 19 bases remaining between them. Here the CDR3 DNA reads TGTGCCAGCAGGGCCCTTCTAGGGGGAGGCGAGACCCAGTACTTC. As protein: CASRALLGGGETQYF.

J is TRBJ1-1 and V is TRBV19, with D hard to call. Trimming removed 1 base from V and 6 bases from J, with 15 bases in between. CDR1 is LNHDA and CDR2 is SQIVND in the germline V gene (reference sequence). This CDR3 spans 15 amino acids. For the CDR3, the DNA is TGTGCCAGTAGTATAGGTACGAGGGCAACCCCTGAAGCTTTCTTT. It specifies CASSIGTRATPEAFF.

This clone was observed a single time. This chain connects TRBV6-5 to TRBJ2-1; D is possibly TRBD1 or TRBD2 (5 bases each). This CDR3 contains 15 residues. Germline CDR1 and CDR2: MNHEY and SVGAGI. Trimming removed 0 bases from V and 6 bases from J, with 12 bases in between. In DNA form, the CDR3 reads TGTGCCAGCAGTTACTCGTCGATCGGGGCCAATGAGCAGTTCTTC. Protein sequence: CASSYSSIGANEQFF.

Regarding this clone: Other DNA sequences in this specimen translate into the identical CDR3. This chain connects TRBV19 to TRBJ1-2; 8 positions match TRBD1. From germline, CDR1 is LNHDA and CDR2 SQIVND (reference sequence). After removal of 6 bases from V and 2 bases from J, the junction contained 2 bases not matched to a gene. CDR3 length: 13 amino acids. CDR3 bases: TGTGCCAGTAGCAGGACAGGGAACTATGGCTACACCTTC. Its protein product is CASSRTGNYGYTF.

This chain joins TRBV6-6 and TRBJ1-1; D ambiguous. This CDR3 has 14 amino acids. Germline V gene lookup returns CDR1 MNHNY and CDR2 SVGAGI (reference sequence). V was trimmed by 3 bases and J by 4 bases, leaving 12 bases between them. Here the CDR3 DNA reads TGTGCCAGCAGTTATGATATCTTGGGCACTGAAGCTTTCTTT. Translated, it gives CASSYDILGTEAFF.

Worth noting for this clone: At the DNA level, this CDR3 is encoded by other sequences in the same sample as well. V and J are TRBV5-5 and TRBJ2-7; 8 nucleotides agree with TRBD1. The CDR3 consists of 14 residues. V was pared by 4 bases and J by 6 bases, with 9 bases of the junction left unmatched. In germline, CDR1 is SGHKS, CDR2 YYEKEE (reference sequence). This CDR3 reads CASSLEAGGGEQYF. In nucleotides, the CDR3 is TGTGCCAGCAGCCTGGAGGCAGGGGGCGGCGAGCAGTACTTC.

A few counts support this clone. This chain links TRBV6-5 with TRBJ1-6; D unclear. The germline V gene encodes CDR1 MNHEY and CDR2 SVGAGI. V was shortened by 0 bases and J by 10 bases, with 10 bases between the two germline ends. This CDR3 has 14 amino acids. The CDR3 nucleotides are TGTGCCAGCAGTTACTCAGTGACCAAATCACCCCTCCACTTT. Translating it yields CASSYSVTKSPLHF.

This rearrangement joins TRBV21-1 to TRBJ1-1. TRBV21-1 is a pseudogene. The CDR3 is 15 amino acids. CDR3 sequence: CASSAWVIPNTEAFF. The CDR3 bases are TGTGCCAGCAGCGCCTGGGTCATACCGAACACTGAAGCTTTCTTT.

The gene calls are TRBV2 and TRBJ2-7, with D possibly being TRBD1 or TRBD2 (5 bases each). Germline V CDR1 and CDR2: SNHLY, FYNNEI. The V gene lost 3 bases and the J gene lost 2 bases, with 8 bases spanning the gap. CDR3 size: 13 residues. The CDR3 region is CASSEGRAYEQYF. The CDR3 DNA sequence: TGTGCCAGCAGTGAGGGACGGGCCTACGAGCAGTACTTC.

The rearrangement joins TRBV6-1 to TRBJ2-6; D possibly corresponds to TRBD2 (6 bases). CDR1 MNHNS and CDR2 SASEGT come from the germline V gene. V gave up 4 bases and J gave up 0 bases, with 10 bases separating them. This CDR3 is built from 16 residues. The CDR3 sequence is CASSGGGSSGANVLTF. The CDR3, as DNA: TGTGCCAGCAGTGGGGGAGGAAGCTCTGGGGCCAACGTCCTGACTTTC.

The chain links TRBV7-9 to TRBJ1-1; 8 bases align to TRBD1. Germline V gives CDR1 SEHNR, CDR2 FQNEAQ (reference sequence). CDR3 length: 13 amino acids. Germline trimming cut 0 bases from V and 9 bases from J; bases unmatched to any gene: 3. The CDR3 region is CASSLASGGKAFF. DNA of the CDR3: TGTGCCAGCAGCTTAGCCTCAGGGGGCAAAGCTTTCTTT.

The V call is TRBV19, the J call TRBJ2-7; D is uncertain. CDR1 is LNHDA and CDR2 is SQIVND in the germline V gene (reference sequence). The V end was cut by 8 bases, the J end by 0 bases, with 14 bases between. The CDR3 sequence is 14 residues long. CDR3 nucleotides: TGTGCCAGTCATAAACTACTTGACTCCTACGAGCAGTACTTC. Translation: CASHKLLDSYEQYF.

The genes are TRBV2 and TRBJ2-5; TRBD1 or TRBD2 may be the D gene (5 bases each). Germline loops: CDR1 SNHLY, CDR2 FYNNEI. Trimming pared 7 bases from V and 1 base from J, leaving 10 bases between. CDR3 length: 13 residues. For the CDR3, the DNA is TGTGCCAGCAAGGGGACCTTCCAAGAGACCCAGTACTTC. Amino acid sequence: CASKGTFQETQYF. Using reference TRBV2 and TRBJ2-5 for the parts outside the CDR3, the full variable domain is EPEVTQTPSHQVTQMGQEVILRCVPISNHLYFYWYRQILGQKVEFLVSFYNNEISEKSEIFDDQFSVERPDGSNFTLKIRSTKLEDSAMYFCASKGTFQETQYFGPGTRLLVL.

The rearrangement uses TRBV27 and TRBJ2-7, with 10 bases fitting TRBD2. The V gene's germline CDR1 is MNHEY and CDR2 SMNVEV (reference sequence). The CDR3 runs to 13 residues. Trimming cost V 8 bases and J 3 bases; bases outside gene matches: 4. The CDR3 DNA is TGTGCCAGCGGCACTAGCGGGGTCTACGAGCAGTACTTC. Translation gives CASGTSGVYEQYF.

The chain links TRBV6-1 to TRBJ2-3; either TRBD1 or TRBD2 may fit D (5 bases each). The CDR3 is 18 amino acids. Germline CDR1 reads MNHNS; CDR2 reads SASEGT. V was cut by 2 bases and J by 1 base, with 19 bases left in between. The CDR3 DNA reads as TGTGCCAGCAGTGAAAGAGGTGTTGGGGGACCGGGCACAGATACGCAGTATTTT. Translation gives CASSERGVGGPGTDTQYF.

V usage is TRBV7-9 and J usage is TRBJ2-7, with 9 bases that match TRBD1. V lost 4 bases, J lost 2 bases, and 9 bases stayed unmatched. Looked up from germline, CDR1 is SEHNR and CDR2 is FQNEAQ (reference sequence). CDR3 length: 16 residues. The DNA of the CDR3 is TGTGCCAGCAGCTCAAAACCGGGACAGGGACCCTACGAGCAGTACTTC. It yields the protein CASSSKPGQGPYEQYF.

With respect to this clone: This CDR3 is also generated by other DNA sequences in the sample. The chain is built from TRBV29-1 and TRBJ1-5; 7 bases map to TRBD1. CDR1 is SQVTM and CDR2 is ANQGSEA in the germline V gene. V gave up 6 bases and J gave up 2 bases; unmatched junction bases: 1. CDR3 size: 12 residues. As DNA, the CDR3 is TGCAGCGTAGGACAGGGCAATCAGCCCCAGCATTTT. Encoded protein: CSVGQGNQPQHF.

This clone was detected only a few times. This chain connects TRBV11-3 to TRBJ2-1; 7 nucleotides line up with TRBD2. Trimming cost V 4 bases and J 4 bases; bases outside gene matches: 10. There are 16 residues in the CDR3. Germline values: CDR1 SGHNT, CDR2 YENEEA. Written as DNA, the CDR3 is TGTGCCAGCAGCTCCGAAAAGCGGGGTTCGTACAATGAGCAGTTCTTC. Translating it yields CASSSEKRGSYNEQFF.